The rows below give T cell receptor beta chains drawn from one sample of a study of shared clonotypes between healthy human individuals. The repertoire was sequenced with immunoSEQ multiplex PCR; TCRdb's copy has only in-frame clones and lacks some. Among 2 million to 3 million clones listed, just over 90% were seen once. The specimen sequenced was naive CD4+ T cells sorted from blood. The receptors were gathered from a man aged 18 to 29 in good health. Each CDR3 is given with its conserved first and last residue. A D gene is named only where the DNA matches it firmly. The size entry is marked missing in some rows and otherwise reads once, few, many or a size class.

>.|.|TRBV4-3|TRBJ1-2
TGCGCCAGCAGCCAAGAACTTTGGAGGGGTGGCTACACCTTC
CASSQELWRGGYTF
>.|.|TRBV30|TRBJ1-5
TGTGCCTGGAGGGGGCTAGGACCAAATCAGCCCCAGCATTTT
CAWRGLGPNQPQHF
>.|TRBD1|TRBV28|TRBJ1-2
TGTGCCAGCAGTTCGGGACAGGGGTACTATGGCTACACCTTC
CASSSGQGYYGYTF
>.|TRBD1|TRBV5-1|TRBJ2-7
TGCGCCAGCAGCTTGATGGGACAGGGGACCAACGAGCAGTACTTC
CASSLMGQGTNEQYF
>.|.|TRBV19|TRBJ2-2
TGTGCCAGTAGGCAGGGAGCCGGGGAGCTGTTTTTT
CASRQGAGELFF
>.|TRBD1|TRBV4-3|TRBJ1-2
TGCGCCAGCAGCCAAGAGGGGACAGTGGTAGGCTACACCTTC
CASSQEGTVVGYTF
>.|TRBD1|TRBV10-3|TRBJ1-2
TGTGCCATCAGTGAGTCCCGACAGGGTTCTAGGTATGGCTACACCTTC
CAISESRQGSRYGYTF
>.|.|TRBV6-5|TRBJ1-2
TGTGCCAGCAGTCAGGAAGGGACGGCCAACTATGGCTACACCTTC
CASSQEGTANYGYTF
>.|.|TRBV7-2|TRBJ1-2
TGTGCCAGCAGCTTATATGGTGGCTACACCTTC
CASSLYGGYTF
>.|.|TRBV7-2|TRBJ2-7
TGTGCCAGCAGCCCCGCCTACTACGAGCAGTACTTC
CASSPAYYEQYF
>.|.|TRBV10-3|TRBJ1-3
TGTGCCATCAGTGAGTCAGTAGGAAACACCATATATTTT
CAISESVGNTIYF
>.|TRBD1|TRBV7-2|TRBJ2-5
TGTGCCAGCAGCCCGGACAGGGCTCGGCAAGAGACCCAGTACTTC
CASSPDRARQETQYF
>.|TRBD1|TRBV19|TRBJ2-7
TGTGCCAGTAGTATAGAGGGACAGGTTGGGGAGCAGTACTTC
CASSIEGQVGEQYF
>.|.|TRBV11-2|TRBJ2-3
TGTGCCAGCAGCTGGGACCGGGATACGCAGTATTTT
CASSWDRDTQYF
>.|.|TRBV10-3|TRBJ1-3
TGTGCCATCAGTCTCTCGACAGACAACACCATATATTTT
CAISLSTDNTIYF
>.|.|TRBV5-1|TRBJ2-2
TGCGCCAGCAGCTTGGAAGCCGCGATTGGGGAGCTGTTTTTT
CASSLEAAIGELFF
>.|.|TRBV6-5|TRBJ1-5
TGTGCCAGCAGTTACTCGAAACTTGATAAGCCCCAGCATTTT
CASSYSKLDKPQHF
>.|.|TRBV11-2|TRBJ2-5
TGTGCCAGCAGCTTAGATCCGGAGGGGCGAGAGACCCAGTACTTC
CASSLDPEGRETQYF
>few|.|TRBV6-5|TRBJ1-5
TGTGCCAGCAGGTCCGCGGCAGGGGATTATCAGCCCCAGCATTTT
CASRSAAGDYQPQHF
>.|.|TRBV5-1|TRBJ2-1
TGCGCCAGCGCCTCAGAGGGGGTCAATGAGCAGTTCTTC
CASASEGVNEQFF
>.|TRBD1|TRBV9|TRBJ1-4
TGTGCCAGCAGCGCTGGATACGGACAGGGGAATGAAAAACTGTTTTTT
CASSAGYGQGNEKLFF
>.|.|TRBV19|TRBJ1-5
TGTGCCAGTAGTTTCCGAGGGGGGGAGCCCCAGCATTTT
CASSFRGGEPQHF
>.|TRBD1|TRBV7-8|TRBJ1-2
TGTGCCAGCAGCCTTGGGACAGCCTCTGGCTACACCTTC
CASSLGTASGYTF
>.|.|TRBV9|TRBJ2-3
TGTGCCAGCAGCGTAAATCCCACAGATACGCAGTATTTT
CASSVNPTDTQYF
>.|.|TRBV4-1|TRBJ1-6
TGCGCCAGCAGCCAAGCCCCTACAAGTCAGGGTTATTCACCCCTCCACTTT
CASSQAPTSQGYSPLHF
>.|TRBD1|TRBV4-1|TRBJ2-7
TGCGCCAGCAGCCTCCTTCCGGGACAGGGGGCGTACGAGCAGTACTTC
CASSLLPGQGAYEQYF
>.|.|TRBV7-3|TRBJ2-2
TGTGCCAGCAGTCCAGGGGTGGTATCCGGGGAGCTGTTTTTT
CASSPGVVSGELFF
>.|TRBD1|TRBV19|TRBJ1-2
TGTGCCAGTAGTACCTGGACAGGGGAGTCCTATGGCTACACCTTC
CASSTWTGESYGYTF
>.|.|TRBV5-1|TRBJ1-2
TGCGCCAGCAGCTTGGAGCCGGGATCCTATGGCTACACCTTC
CASSLEPGSYGYTF
>.|.|TRBV7-6|TRBJ2-5
TGTGCCAGCAGCTTAAGTACCCTGTACGGGACCCAGTACTTC
CASSLSTLYGTQYF
>.|.|TRBV10-2|TRBJ2-1
TGCGCCAGCAGCCGGTGGGATGAGCAGTTCTTC
CASSRWDEQFF
>.|.|TRBV27|TRBJ1-2
TGTGCCAGCAGTCCGGGGACCTACAACTATGGCTACACCTTC
CASSPGTYNYGYTF
>.|TRBD1|TRBV7-9|TRBJ2-1
TGTGCCAGCAGCCCCGACGGGACAGGGGCCGAGCAGTTCTTC
CASSPDGTGAEQFF
>few|.|TRBV7-3|TRBJ2-7
TGTGCCAGCAGCTTACGACAGTCCTACGAGCAGTACTTC
CASSLRQSYEQYF
>.|TRBD1|TRBV6-1|TRBJ1-1
TGTGCCAGCAGTGAAAGGACAGGGGGGATTTACACTGAAGCTTTCTTT
CASSERTGGIYTEAFF
>.|TRBD1|TRBV2|TRBJ1-4
TGTGCCATCCGACAGGGGGAGGGTGAAAAACTGTTTTTT
CAIRQGEGEKLFF
>.|.|TRBV9|TRBJ2-7
TGTGCCAGCAGCGTACGACGAGACAGGTTATCTTCCTACGAGCAGTACTTC
CASSVRRDRLSSYEQYF
>.|TRBD1|TRBV6-5|TRBJ2-7
TGTGCCAGCAGTGGACAGGTACCCTACGAGCAGTACTTC
CASSGQVPYEQYF
>.|.|TRBV2|TRBJ1-1
TGTGCCAGCGAGGCTACAGCGAACACTGAAGCTTTCTTT
CASEATANTEAFF
>.|TRBD1|TRBV19|TRBJ1-2
TGTGCCAGTAGTAACGGGGACAGGGTAGGAGGCTACACCTTC
CASSNGDRVGGYTF
>.|TRBD2|TRBV19|TRBJ2-1
TGTGCCAGTAGTATTGGTAGCGGGAGGGATAATGAGCAGTTCTTC
CASSIGSGRDNEQFF
>.|TRBD1|TRBV9|TRBJ2-2
TGTGCCAGCAGCGCAGCCGGGACAGCGAACACCGGGGAGCTGTTTTTT
CASSAAGTANTGELFF
>.|TRBD2|TRBV2|TRBJ2-3
TGTGCCAGCAGTGGAAGCGGGGGGGCCATAGATACGCAGTATTTT
CASSGSGGAIDTQYF
>.|.|TRBV4-3|TRBJ1-2
TGCGCCAGCAGCCATTGCCAGGGCGAGGTATGCTATGGCTACACCTTC
CASSHCQGEVCYGYTF
>.|TRBD1|TRBV10-3|TRBJ1-2
TGTGCCATCAGTGCAGGGGGTGGCTACACCTTC
CAISAGGGYTF
>.|.|TRBV6-5|TRBJ2-1
TGTGCCAGCAGTTTTAGGCAGGACCGCTCCTACAATGAGCAGTTCTTC
CASSFRQDRSYNEQFF
>.|TRBD2|TRBV6-5|TRBJ2-5
TGTGCCAGCAGTTACGGACTAGACCAGTACTTC
CASSYGLDQYF
>.|.|TRBV5-1|TRBJ2-3
TGCGCCAGCAGCTTGGATCAGAGCACAGATACGCAGTATTTT
CASSLDQSTDTQYF
>.|.|TRBV5-8|TRBJ2-1
TGTGCCAGCAGCTCCCATCGTGTTGAGCAGTTCTTC
CASSSHRVEQFF
>.|.|TRBV5-1|TRBJ1-6
TGCGCCAGCTCCCAAGGGGGGGAATATAATTCACCCCTCCACTTT
CASSQGGEYNSPLHF
>.|.|TRBV28|TRBJ1-4
TGTGCCAGCAGTCAAACCGCAACTAATGAAAAACTGTTTTTT
CASSQTATNEKLFF
>.|TRBD1|TRBV27|TRBJ2-7
TGTGCCAGCAGTGGGACAGGGAGCGCCTACGAGCAGTACTTC
CASSGTGSAYEQYF
>.|TRBD1|TRBV2|TRBJ2-7
TGTGCCAGCAGTCGGGACAGGGGCTCCTACGAGCAGTACTTC
CASSRDRGSYEQYF
>.|.|TRBV7-8|TRBJ2-7
TGTGCCAGCAGCTTCGCGAGCGCAGGGGCCTCCTACGAGCAGTACTTC
CASSFASAGASYEQYF